This T cell receptor (beta chain) was identified during a study of CD8+ T cells in alopecia areata. Across the study: Administration of oral tofacitinib to treated patients was at 5 to 10 mg twice daily.

After isolation, RNA underwent reverse transcription to generate cDNA as the sequencing template. Here immunoSEQ multiplex PCR was the method, and the copy in TCRdb shows in-frame clones only, minus some. The sample holds over 150,000 clones, approximately 55% seen once. As for treatment: oral pan-JAK inhibitor, 5-10 mg twice daily. This CDR3 spans 12 amino acids. Trimming cost V 2 bases and J 5 bases, with 7 bases left between them. Germline V gives CDR1 MGHRA, CDR2 YSYEKL. The sequence came from a human donor with alopecia areata. The specimen comprised CD8+ T cells sorted from blood, sampled at week 24, from a patient treated with tofacitinib. The V gene is TRBV4-1, the J gene TRBJ2-7, with D unresolved. CDR3 region: CASSQRGDEQYF. The CDR3 coding sequence is TGCGCCAGCAGCCAACGCGGAGACGAGCAGTACTTC.